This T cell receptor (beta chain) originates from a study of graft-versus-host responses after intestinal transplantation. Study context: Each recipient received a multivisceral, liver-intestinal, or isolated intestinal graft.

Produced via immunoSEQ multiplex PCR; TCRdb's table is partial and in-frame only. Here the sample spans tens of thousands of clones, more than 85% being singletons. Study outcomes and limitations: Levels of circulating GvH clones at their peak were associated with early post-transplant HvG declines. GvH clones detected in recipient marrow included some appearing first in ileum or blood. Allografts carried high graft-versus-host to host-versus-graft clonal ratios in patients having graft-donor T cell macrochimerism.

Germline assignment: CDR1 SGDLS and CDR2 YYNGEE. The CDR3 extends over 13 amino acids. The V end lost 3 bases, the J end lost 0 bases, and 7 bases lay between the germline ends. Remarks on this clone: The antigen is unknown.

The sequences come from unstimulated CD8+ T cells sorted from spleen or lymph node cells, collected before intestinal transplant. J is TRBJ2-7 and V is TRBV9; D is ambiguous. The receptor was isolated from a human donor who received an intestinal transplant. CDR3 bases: TGTGCCAGCAGCGCCGATAGCTCCTACGAGCAGTACTTC. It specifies CASSADSSYEQYF.